This TCR beta chain was identified in a study of beta chain features in type 1 diabetes. The sample holds a few counts of this clone. The antigen remains undetermined. Other DNA sequences of this sample code for an identical CDR3. Reverse transcription of all isolated RNA meant that expressed TCRB transcripts were sequenced. Only in-frame clones appear in the TCRdb table, and some are missing; sequencing was by immunoSEQ multiplex PCR. The sample records a few hundred thousand clones, about 13% being singletons. Germline values: CDR1 KGHSH, CDR2 LQKENI. The J segment lost 2 bases and the V segment lost 3 bases, leaving 3 bases of the junction unmatched. The CDR3 runs to 14 residues. Study results and caveats: All four CD4+ subsets of Type 1 diabetes patients contained TCRB CDR3s that were moderately but significantly shorter.

Cells sorted by CD45RO/CCR7/CD25/CD127/CD95/CD27 comprised CD4+ naive, central memory, regulatory and stem cell-like memory cells. This TCR was sampled from a young woman with type 1 diabetes. The chain carries TRBV18 and TRBJ1-1; 7 bases are shared with TRBD1. The source material was naive CD4+ T cells from blood. CDR3 in amino acids: CASSPGQRNTEAFF. The DNA of the CDR3 is TGTGCCAGCTCACCGGGACAGCGTAACACTGAAGCTTTCTTT.